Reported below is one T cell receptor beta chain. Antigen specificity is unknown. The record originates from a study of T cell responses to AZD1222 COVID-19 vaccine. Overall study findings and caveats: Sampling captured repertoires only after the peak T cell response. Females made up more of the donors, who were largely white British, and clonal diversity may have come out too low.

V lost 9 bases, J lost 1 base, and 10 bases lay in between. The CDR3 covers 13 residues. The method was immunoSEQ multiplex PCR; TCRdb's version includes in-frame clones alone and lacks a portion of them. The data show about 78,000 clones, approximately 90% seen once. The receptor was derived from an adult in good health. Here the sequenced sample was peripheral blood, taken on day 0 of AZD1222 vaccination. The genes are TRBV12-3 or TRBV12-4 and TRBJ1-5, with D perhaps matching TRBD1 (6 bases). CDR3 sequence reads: CASTRGSNQPQHF. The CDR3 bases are TGTGCCAGTACGAGGGGGAGCAATCAGCCCCAGCATTTT.